This entry lists 8 T cell receptor beta chains sequenced from one sample in a study of T cells expressing NK-cell markers. TCRdb reprocessed the 5' RACE reads, keeping one entry per CDR3 protein, no DNA. The sample table sets out hundreds of thousands of distinct CDR3 sequences. Sequencing was carried out using blood T cells: a sorted CD56 or NKG2C T cell subset, CD4+ or CD8+ T cells, or bulk PBMC T cells (not recorded which). The origin of the receptors is a man aged 18-75 years in good health.

J is TRBJ2-1 and V is TRBV20-1; the D gene TCRdb calls, TRBD1, cannot be checked with no DNA. Germline CDR1 is DFQATT and CDR2 is SNEGSKA (reference sequence). The CDR3 covers 12 residues. CDR3: CSATGGLNEQFF.

The V gene is TRBV27, the J gene TRBJ2-1; TCRdb returns TRBD2, unconfirmable since there is no DNA. Germline V lookup: CDR1 MNHEY, CDR2 SMNVEV (reference sequence). The CDR3 runs 14 residues. The CDR3 protein is CASTRLGPQGEQFF.

The chain uses TRBV4-2 and TRBJ1-5; TCRdb's D call of TRBD1 is untestable without DNA. The V gene's germline CDR1 is LGHNA and CDR2 YNFKEQ. This CDR3 comprises 18 residues. Here the CDR3 reads CASSQGEGVRGSNQPQHF.

This chain joins TRBV9 and TRBJ2-3. Per the germline V gene, CDR1 is SGDLS and CDR2 is YYNGEE. CDR3 length: 14 amino acids. The chain's CDR3 is CASSVAMASDTQYF.

V gene TRBV4-2 combines with J gene TRBJ2-4; TCRdb calls TRBD1, which cannot be checked without DNA. This CDR3 region has 17 residues. The germline CDR1 and CDR2 sequences are LGHNA and YNFKEQ. CDR3: CASSQDLRGGAKNIQYF.

The J gene is TRBJ2-7, the V gene TRBV12-3 or TRBV12-4; TCRdb proposes TRBD1, but this gene call is untestable without DNA. This CDR3 region has 15 residues. The CDR3 spells CASSLAGALSYEQYF.

The rearrangement links TRBV12-3 or TRBV12-4 to TRBJ2-5; without DNA, the TCRdb call of TRBD2 cannot be checked. The CDR3 has 17 residues. The CDR3 spells CASSLSRTSGGGETQYF.

The chain couples TRBV14 to TRBJ1-2; TCRdb's assignment of TRBD1 cannot be checked, as there is no DNA. The V gene's germline CDR1 is SGHDN and CDR2 FVKESK. The CDR3 extends over 16 amino acids. CDR3 sequence: CASSQGRQVILYGYTF.